Listed here are 18 T cell receptor beta chains from one sample, sequenced in a study of T cells in Graves' hyperthyroidism and ophthalmopathy. From RNA transcripts, TCR beta CDR3 regions were amplified. A set of HTBI primers served as the primers for a first-round RT-PCR of the TCR CDR3. TCRdb recomputed calls from the multiplex PCR reads with MiXCR, one row per CDR3 protein. The table records roughly 98,000 distinct CDR3 sequences, 35% to 45% of them present only once. Material: peripheral blood or thyroid tissue (not recorded which). These receptors all come from a woman aged 30 to 39 with Graves' hyperthyroidism.

This clonotype was recorded many times. The chain recombines TRBV7-2 with TRBJ1-1; D possibly corresponds to TRBD1 (5 bases). V lost 5 bases, J lost 5 bases, and 15 bases lay in between. The CDR3 extends over 14 amino acids. Per the germline V gene, CDR1 is SGHTA and CDR2 is FQGNSA. The CDR3 DNA follows: TGTGCCAGCAGCCCCATAACAGGTTCTACTGAAGCTTTCTTT. Its protein product is CASSPITGSTEAFF.

The chain has TRBV4-1 and TRBJ2-3, with unresolved D. CDR3 length: 14 residues. V lost 3 bases, J lost 4 bases, and 11 bases lay in between. In germline, CDR1 is MGHRA, CDR2 YSYEKL. CDR3: CASSHDFSADTQYF. CDR3 coding DNA: TGCGCCAGCAGCCACGACTTTTCCGCAGATACGCAGTATTTT.

V and J are TRBV7-9 and TRBJ2-7; D may be TRBD2 (5 bases). Trimming removed 6 bases from V and 2 bases from J, with 20 bases in between. Germline CDR1 SEHNR, CDR2 FQNEAQ (reference sequence). The CDR3 has 16 amino acids. The CDR3 here is CASSQADPGNTYEQYF. The CDR3 DNA sequence: TGTGCCAGCAGTCAAGCGGACCCGGGGAACACCTACGAGCAGTACTTC.

V gene TRBV2 combines with J gene TRBJ1-3; TRBD1 might be the D (6 bases). Germline V gene data show CDR1 as SNHLY and CDR2 as FYNNEI. V was pared by 8 bases and J by 3 bases, with 14 bases between. CDR3 length: 14 residues. CDR3 region: CASQEGTLGNTIYF. The CDR3 DNA sequence: TGTGCCAGCCAAGAGGGGACACTTGGAAACACCATATATTTT.

The chain uses TRBV7-9 and TRBJ2-7, with no clear D. Germline assignment: CDR1 SEHNR and CDR2 FQNEAQ (reference sequence). V was trimmed by 4 bases and J by 6 bases, leaving 7 bases between them. This CDR3 comprises 11 residues. CDR3 bases: TGTGCCAGCAGCTCCCCGGGCGAGCAGTACTTC. The encoded protein is CASSSPGEQYF.

This clonotype has more than one count but fewer than ten. The J gene is TRBJ1-2, the V gene TRBV28; D gene ambiguous. This CDR3 has 13 amino acids. Germline assignment: CDR1 MDHEN and CDR2 SYDVKM. Trimming removed 3 bases from V and 0 bases from J, with 5 bases in between. In nucleotides, the CDR3 is TGTGCCAGCAGTTTTAGAGCTAACTATGGCTACACCTTC. Its translation is CASSFRANYGYTF.

In this sample, this clonotype turned up many times. The chain uses TRBV12-3 or TRBV12-4 and TRBJ2-7; TRBD2 agrees at 7 bases. J gave up 3 bases and V 5 bases, and 4 bases lay outside the gene matches. The CDR3 is 13 residues long. Written as DNA, the CDR3 is TGTGCCAGCAGTCGCGGGAGTAACTACGAGCAGTACTTC. Protein sequence: CASSRGSNYEQYF.

This clonotype was observed at least ten times. V is TRBV28 and J is TRBJ2-7, with D perhaps TRBD1 (7 bases). Trimming took off 7 bases at V and 3 bases at J, with 16 bases between the two ends. The CDR3 runs 14 residues. Germline CDR1 is MDHEN and CDR2 is SYDVKM. The CDR3 here is CASTTEGQNYEQYF. CDR3 DNA sequence: TGTGCCAGCACCACGGAGGGACAGAACTACGAGCAGTACTTC. The full variable domain, completed using reference TRBV28 and TRBJ2-7, is DVKVTQSSRYLVKRTGEKVFLECVQDMDHENMFWYRQDPGLGLRLIYFSYDVKMKEKGDIPEGYSVSREKKERFSLILESASTNQTSMYLCASTTEGQNYEQYFGPGTRLTVT.

J is TRBJ2-5 and V is TRBV2; the D gene is possibly TRBD1 (6 bases). V was shortened by 7 bases and J by 9 bases, with 18 bases between the two germline ends. Germline lookup yields CDR1 SNHLY and CDR2 FYNNEI. This CDR3 has 13 amino acids. The CDR3 DNA reads TGTGCCAGCATTCAGGGGTTTGGGCAGCCCCAGTACTTC. Protein product: CASIQGFGQPQYF.

This clonotype was picked up many times. The chain has TRBV6-5 and TRBJ2-7; TRBD1 might be the D (5 bases). CDR3 length equals 11 residues. Trimming stripped 6 bases from V and 6 bases from J, with 9 bases between. Germline CDR1 MNHEY, CDR2 SVGAGI. CDR3 sequence (DNA): TGTGCCAGCAGCAGGGAATCCGAGCAGTACTTC. Amino acid sequence: CASSRESEQYF.

This clonotype was found many times. The rearrangement links TRBV10-3 to TRBJ2-7; 9 nucleotides agree with TRBD2. V was clipped by 3 bases and J by 0 bases; unmatched bases: 3. Germline assignment: CDR1 ENHRY and CDR2 SYGVKD. The CDR3 spans 15 residues. The CDR3 sequence: CAISDSGRSSYEQYF. In DNA form, the CDR3 reads TGTGCCATCAGTGACAGCGGGAGGAGCTCCTACGAGCAGTACTTC.

This clonotype was seen many times. J is TRBJ2-5 and V is TRBV11-2, with no clear D. The CDR3 sequence is 14 residues long. With 5 bases removed from V and 1 base from J, the gap between germline ends came to 11 bases. Germline V CDR1 and CDR2: SGHAT, FQNNGV. In DNA, the CDR3 is TGTGCCAGCAGCCCAACCTGGGGCCAAGAGACCCAGTACTTC. This sequence encodes CASSPTWGQETQYF.

This clonotype was observed a handful of times. This may arise from a read error, as a much more abundant clone is one base away. This chain joins TRBV9 and TRBJ1-5; D may be TRBD1 (5 bases). The CDR3 is 15 residues long. Germline V gene lookup returns CDR1 SGDLS and CDR2 YYNGEE. V was clipped by 7 bases and J by 3 bases, with 17 bases between them. The CDR3 protein is CASGTNRDDNQPQHF. CDR3 nucleotide sequence: TGTGCCAGCGGTACTAACCGGGACGACAATCAGCCCCAGCATTTT.

At least ten counts were recorded for this clonotype. This chain links TRBV5-6 with TRBJ2-7; 8 bases line up with TRBD1. After removal of 4 bases from V and 5 bases from J, the junction contained 14 bases not matched to a gene. CDR1 and CDR2 from the germline V gene are SGHDT and YYEEEE. This CDR3 contains 16 residues. The CDR3 is CASSARHRGLLHEQYF. Here the CDR3 DNA reads TGTGCCAGCAGCGCACGCCACAGGGGGTTGCTCCACGAGCAGTACTTC.

This clonotype has at least ten counts. CDR3 residues: CATSDRIAGGPHEQYF. The CDR3 bases are TGTGCCACCAGTGATCGTATAGCGGGAGGGCCCCACGAGCAGTACTTC. The gene calls are TRBV24-1 and TRBJ2-7; 11 bases are shared with TRBD2. J lost 5 bases, V lost 3 bases, and 8 bases had no gene match. Germline loops: CDR1 KGHDR, CDR2 SFDVKD. The CDR3 totals 16 residues.

This clonotype showed up many times. Its ends do not fully match the called genes, so a read error is possible. The chain joins TRBV7-6 to TRBJ1-3; D perhaps matches TRBD1 (5 bases). CDR3 length equals 12 residues. Germline V lookup: CDR1 SGHVS, CDR2 FNYEAQ. The CDR3 loop is CASSSPRGSLNF. The CDR3 nucleotides are TGTGCCAGCAGCTCCCCAAGGGGATCATTGAATTTT.

J is TRBJ1-1 and V is TRBV15; D is perhaps TRBD1 (6 bases). Germline values: CDR1 LNHNV, CDR2 YYDKDF (reference sequence). V was shortened by 7 bases and J by 4 bases, with 19 bases between the two germline ends. The length of the CDR3 is 15 residues. The CDR3 DNA sequence: TGTGCCACCACCAGCCTAGGGGGGCACCTCACTGAAGCTTTCTTT. Its protein is CATTSLGGHLTEAFF.

This clonotype showed up many times. The gene calls are TRBV15 and TRBJ1-5, with 8 bases that match TRBD1. The CDR3 is 18 amino acids. Germline loops: CDR1 LNHNV, CDR2 YYDKDF (reference sequence). Unmatched junction bases numbered 10, after V lost 0 bases and J lost 3 bases. The CDR3, as DNA: TGTGCCACCAGCAGAGATAAGTCGGTGGACAGGGACAATCAGCCCCAGCATTTT. Amino acids: CATSRDKSVDRDNQPQHF.